A selection of T cell receptor beta chains follows, all from one sample in a study of low-dose radiotherapy and immunotherapy resistance in tumors. MiXCR was run by TCRdb on the reads, yielding one entry per CDR3 protein. The table shows tens of thousands of distinct CDR3 sequences, with roughly a sixth occurring only once. The sample in question was PBMCs, obtained before treatment. Receptors were obtained from a male donor with prostate cancer. The CDR3 runs from the conserved cysteine through the conserved F or W. D genes are given only for firm matches. Part of the rows lack a size; the others show once, few, many or a class for expanded clones.

>-|TRBV20-1|TRBJ1-2|many
CSARPGAPNYGYTF
TGCAGTGCTAGACCAGGGGCCCCGAACTATGGCTACACCTTC
>-|TRBV14|TRBJ2-3|many
CASSQQGTQYF
TGTGCCAGCAGCCAACAAGGAACGCAGTATTTT
>-|TRBV4-1|TRBJ1-3|many
CASSPRLNSGNTIYF
TGCGCCAGCAGCCCCCGACTCAACTCTGGAAACACCATATATTTT
>-|TRBV3-1|TRBJ1-5|many
CASSQGSGIQPQHF
TGTGCCAGCAGCCAAGGATCTGGGATCCAGCCCCAGCATTTT
>TRBD1|TRBV10-3|TRBJ1-6|-
CAISEDRERSPLHF
TGTGCCATCAGCGAGGACAGGGAACGTTCACCCCTCCACTTT
>-|TRBV29-1|TRBJ2-7|many
CSVADELVYEQYF
TGCAGCGTTGCGGACGAGTTAGTCTACGAGCAGTACTTC
>-|TRBV4-1|TRBJ2-6|many
CASSQHPSGANVLTF
TGCGCCAGCAGCCAGCACCCCTCTGGGGCCAACGTCCTGACTTTC
>TRBD1|TRBV10-3|TRBJ1-5|many
CAIAPDRGLSLNQPQHF
TGTGCCATCGCACCGGACAGGGGGCTTTCGCTCAATCAGCCCCAGCATTTT
>-|TRBV4-2|TRBJ2-3|few
CASSRGTDTQYF
TGTGCCAGCAGCCGGGGGACAGATACGCAGTATTTT
>TRBD1|TRBV14|TRBJ1-2|many
CASSENTGGRSGYTF
TGTGCCAGCAGCGAAAACACAGGGGGTCGAAGTGGCTACACCTTC
>TRBD1|TRBV27|TRBJ2-3|few
CASSFLDRDTSTDTQYF
TGTGCCAGCAGTTTCCTCGACAGGGACACTAGCACAGATACGCAGTATTTT
>-|TRBV18|TRBJ2-5|-
CASSPGAGETQYF
TGTGCCAGCTCACCAGGCGCCGGGGAGACCCAGTACTTC
>-|TRBV19|TRBJ1-1|many
CASSIGGWDTEAFF
TGTGCCAGTAGTATAGGTGGCTGGGACACTGAAGCTTTCTTT
>-|TRBV28|TRBJ1-2|many
CASSSSPLNYGYTF
TGTGCCAGCAGTTCCTCCCCGTTAAACTATGGCTACACCTTC
>-|TRBV7-9|TRBJ2-5|many
CASSRLGAVQETQYF
TGTGCCAGCAGCCGCCTCGGGGCAGTACAAGAGACCCAGTACTTC
>-|TRBV6-2/TRBV6-3|TRBJ1-5|many
CASSYPTPGGYQPQHF
TGTGCCAGCAGTTACCCTACCCCCGGAGGGTATCAGCCCCAGCATTTT
>-|TRBV19|TRBJ2-1|many
CASSIEGKTYNEQFF
TGTGCCAGTAGTATAGAGGGGAAAACCTACAATGAGCAGTTCTTC
>TRBD2|TRBV7-2|TRBJ2-1|many
CASSSRGGAVTEQFF
TGTGCCAGCAGCTCCCGCGGGGGGGCAGTTACTGAGCAGTTCTTC
>-|TRBV7-9|TRBJ2-7|many
CASSPADLWGSSSYEQYF
TGTGCCAGCAGCCCAGCGGATCTCTGGGGGTCTAGCTCCTACGAGCAGTACTTC
>TRBD2|TRBV7-6|TRBJ2-1|many
CASSRSPSGGLYNEQFF
TGTGCCAGCAGCCGGAGCCCCAGCGGGGGTTTATACAATGAGCAGTTCTTC
>TRBD1|TRBV5-1|TRBJ2-5|many
CASSQTGARETQYF
TGCGCCAGCAGTCAGACAGGGGCCCGGGAGACCCAGTACTTC
>-|TRBV3-1|TRBJ2-4|many
CASSQAGRFQYF
TGTGCCAGCAGCCAAGCGGGTCGATTTCAGTACTTC
>-|TRBV2|TRBJ2-3|many
CASSEEWTDTQYF
TGTGCCAGCAGTGAGGAGTGGACAGATACGCAGTATTTT
>-|TRBV7-2|TRBJ2-2|many
CASSLEGRSGELFF
TGTGCCAGCAGCTTAGAGGGGAGATCCGGGGAGCTGTTTTTT
>-|TRBV6-2/TRBV6-3|TRBJ1-4|many
CASRRQMNEKLFF
TGTGCCAGCAGGAGGCAGATGAATGAAAAACTGTTTTTT
>-|TRBV12-3/TRBV12-4|TRBJ2-4|many
CASSHGGNIQYF
TGTGCCAGCAGCCATGGGGGGAACATTCAGTACTTC
>-|TRBV2|TRBJ2-7|-
CASSVIADAYEQYF
TGTGCCAGCAGTGTGATCGCGGACGCCTACGAGCAGTACTTC
>-|TRBV15|TRBJ2-3|many
CATSRPSPEVTDTQYF
TGTGCCACCAGCAGACCAAGCCCTGAGGTCACAGATACGCAGTATTTT
>-|TRBV3-1|TRBJ1-4|many
CASSQRSENEKLFF
TGTGCCAGCAGCCAGCGGTCCGAGAATGAAAAACTGTTTTTT
>-|TRBV11-3|TRBJ1-1|many
CASSRGGGTEAFF
TGTGCCAGCAGCCGAGGGGGGGGGACTGAAGCTTTCTTT
>-|TRBV7-2|TRBJ2-7|many
CASSFARVTYEQYF
TGTGCCAGCAGCTTTGCCAGGGTAACCTACGAGCAGTACTTC
>-|TRBV5-1|TRBJ2-3|many
CASSSDSTDTQYF
TGCGCCAGCAGCTCGGACAGCACAGATACGCAGTATTTT
>-|TRBV5-1|TRBJ2-2|once
CASSPGVTGELFF
TGCGCCAGCAGCCCGGGGGTCACCGGGGAGCTGTTTTTT
>TRBD2|TRBV6-5|TRBJ2-7|many
CASSYASGGAYEQYF
TGTGCCAGCAGTTATGCCAGCGGGGGGGCCTACGAGCAGTACTTC
>-|TRBV1|TRBJ1-2|many
CTSSQDNPRGTF
TGCACCAGCAGCCAGGACAACCCCCGGGGGACCTTC
>TRBD2|TRBV7-9|TRBJ2-1|many
CASAGGVDGVEQFF
TGTGCCAGCGCGGGGGGGGTAGACGGGGTTGAGCAGTTCTTC
>TRBD1|TRBV6-5|TRBJ1-4|many
CASNQNGQGREKLFF
TGTGCCAGCAACCAAAATGGACAGGGGCGCGAAAAACTGTTTTTT
>TRBD1|TRBV6-5|TRBJ2-7|few
CASSPSWTGGREQYF
TGTGCCAGCAGCCCATCCTGGACAGGGGGCAGGGAGCAGTACTTC
>-|TRBV19|TRBJ2-5|few
CASTPGPGQQETQYF
TGTGCCAGTACCCCGGGCCCGGGACAACAAGAGACCCAGTACTTC
>-|TRBV5-1|TRBJ2-3|many
CASSGAGSTDTQYF
TGCGCCAGCAGTGGGGCAGGGAGCACAGATACGCAGTATTTT
>-|TRBV5-1|TRBJ2-7|many
CASSNPGHLYEQYF
TGCGCCAGCAGCAACCCGGGACATCTCTACGAGCAGTACTTC